This TCR beta chain was captured in a study of metastatic and nonmetastatic thyroid tumors. Overall study: Blood and tumor or nodule tissue repertoires from malignant and benign thyroid patients were compared. Findings and caveats of the study: It was reportedly found that TCR beta diversity was significantly higher in malignant thyroid tumors than in benign nodules, a difference seen in both blood and tumor samples.

The V gene's germline CDR1 is LNHDA and CDR2 SQIVND (reference sequence). Deletions cut 2 bases from V and 1 base from J, with 9 bases between. The CDR3 runs to 15 residues. Every patient underwent thyroid surgery untreated. Authors' processing steps: CDR3 was compared across clinicopathological groups, and the resulting differences were used to build a distant-metastasis classifier for papillary thyroid cancer. MiXCR reprocessed the PCR reads for TCRdb. The V and J calls were not made by the authors but by TCRdb's processing. This table holds roughly 63,000 clones, 15% to 20% found once. This clone was recorded many times. Antigen unknown.

Sequenced material: blood. The chain employs TRBV19 and TRBJ1-5; D gene unclear. This clonotype originated in a male donor with papillary thyroid cancer or a benign thyroid nodule (not recorded which). Some clones in this sample may be carry-over from other donors' samples. CDR3 nucleotides: TGTGCCAGTAGTATAAGTGAGGGAAGCAATCAGCCCCAGCATTTT. Translation gives CASSISEGSNQPQHF. Variable domain in full (rest from reference TRBV19 and TRBJ1-5): DGGITQSPKYLFRKEGQNVTLSCEQNLNHDAMYWYRQDPGQGLRLIYYSQIVNDFQKGDIAEGYSVSREKKESFPLTVTSAQKNPTAFYLCASSISEGSNQPQHFGDGTRLSIL.